This T cell receptor (beta chain) was observed in a study of blood T cell repertoires in COVID-19. Study information: Sites in the United States, Italy and Spain provided acute and convalescent COVID-19 samples. PBMCs, B-cell-depleted T cells, or T cells provided the cDNA or gDNA that made up the material.

This clone was seen a handful of times. Original processing notes: Reference gene primer amplification gave nucleated cell count estimates. Profiling relied on immunoSEQ multiplex PCR, and the TCRdb table lists in-frame clones only, not all of them. Clone size and V and J calls were adopted from that table, with D and trimming inferred from the DNA. This table holds a few hundred thousand clones, 85% to 90% found once. This CDR3 is built from 13 residues. V was trimmed by 8 bases and J by 3 bases, leaving 14 bases between them. CDR1 is SNHLY, CDR2 FYNNEI, per germline. J is TRBJ2-7 and V is TRBV2; tentative D call: TRBD1 (6 bases). The specimen was peripheral blood. The clonotype was recovered from a man aged 55-75 years with acute or convalescent COVID-19. This CDR3 is CASGGTGSYEQYF. The CDR3 region has the DNA TGTGCCAGCGGGGGCACAGGGAGCTACGAGCAGTACTTC.